One sample yielded the 23 T cell receptor beta chains listed below, sequenced in a study of blood T cell repertoires in COVID-19. Sequencing was performed with immunoSEQ multiplex PCR; in TCRdb, only in-frame clones are kept and a portion is missing. Among roughly 480,000 clones listed, 80% to 90% were seen once. The specimen sequenced was peripheral blood. These receptor sequences come from a man aged 18-30 years with COVID-19, enrolled during active disease.

The rearrangement uses TRBV5-4 and TRBJ2-1; the match to TRBD2 covers 9 bases. Per germline, CDR1 SGHNT and CDR2 YYREEE (reference sequence). This CDR3 has 15 residues. V was clipped by 0 bases and J by 9 bases; unmatched bases: 7. The CDR3 DNA reads TGTGCCAGCAGCTTGGAGGGACTAGCATCGAGTGAGCAGTTCTTC. This translates into CASSLEGLASSEQFF.

The chain has TRBV23-1 and TRBJ2-7, with 9 nucleotides matching TRBD2. Being an ORF, TRBV23-1 has a function that is uncertain. The CDR3 contains 19 residues. J lost 2 bases, V lost 0 bases, and 14 bases had no gene match. The CDR3 sequence: CASSQSLGRGGLSPYEQYF. DNA for the CDR3: TGCGCCAGCAGTCAATCGCTGGGGCGGGGGGGACTCTCCCCCTACGAGCAGTACTTC.

The chain is built from TRBV6-2 or TRBV6-3 and TRBJ2-3; 12 positions agree with TRBD2. The germline V gene has CDR1 MNHEY and CDR2 SVGEGT. The junction had 0 bases not matched to a gene; V was cut back by 4 bases and J by 4 bases. This CDR3 is 14 amino acids long. The CDR3 DNA reads as TGTGCCAGCAGTTCTAGCGGGGGGGCAGATACGCAGTATTTT. It yields the protein CASSSSGGADTQYF.

The V gene is TRBV20-1, the J gene TRBJ2-5, with TRBD2 as a possible D gene (6 bases). The CDR3 covers 11 residues. From germline, CDR1 is DFQATT and CDR2 SNEGSKA (reference sequence). V gave up 8 bases and J gave up 4 bases, with 11 bases separating them. The CDR3 is CSCGMGETQYF. The CDR3, as DNA: TGCAGTTGCGGGATGGGAGAGACCCAGTACTTC.

This clone was found once. In DNA, the CDR3 is TGTGCCAGTGACCCGGGAGGACAGATCAATGAAAAACTGTTTTTT. It specifies CASDPGGQINEKLFF. The V and J genes are TRBV19 and TRBJ1-4; maybe TRBD1 (6 bases). Trimming pared 8 bases from V and 5 bases from J, leaving 18 bases between. The CDR3 totals 15 residues. CDR1 is LNHDA, CDR2 SQIVND, per germline (reference sequence).

The chain couples TRBV5-1 to TRBJ2-7; 12 nucleotides line up with TRBD1. The CDR3 totals 19 residues. The germline V gene has CDR1 SGHRS and CDR2 YFSETQ. V was clipped by 4 bases and J by 2 bases; unmatched bases: 16. The CDR3 bases are TGCGCCAGCAGCCCGTTCTCCGGGACAGGGGGCCGTTCTGCCTACGAGCAGTACTTC. It codes for CASSPFSGTGGRSAYEQYF.

The V call is TRBV29-1, the J call TRBJ2-7; D gene uncertain. Between the trimmed V and J ends, which lost 6 bases and 4 bases, there was a span of 16 bases. The CDR3 sequence is 13 residues long. Germline CDR1 is SQVTM and CDR2 is ANQGSEA. CDR3 amino acids: CSVSPFTEYEQYF. The CDR3 DNA follows: TGCAGCGTGAGTCCATTCACAGAATACGAGCAGTACTTC.

About this clone itself: The sample contains more than one DNA sequence encoding this CDR3. The chain joins TRBV7-3 to TRBJ1-2, with D possibly matching TRBD1 (6 bases). Trimming took 3 bases from V and 5 from J, leaving 10 bases between them. The CDR3 contains 13 residues. Germline CDR1 SGHTA, CDR2 FQGTGA. CDR3 amino acids: CASSLEGGYGYTF. The CDR3 DNA sequence: TGTGCCAGCAGCTTGGAAGGGGGTTATGGCTACACCTTC.

V and J are TRBV5-4 and TRBJ1-6; 7 bases fit TRBD1. The trim removed 3 bases at V and 10 bases at J, leaving 10 bases unmatched. Germline CDR1 is SGHNT and CDR2 is YYREEE (reference sequence). This CDR3 has 15 amino acids. CDR3: CASSSNPTGLSPLHF. The CDR3 DNA reads TGTGCCAGCAGCTCGAACCCGACAGGGCTATCACCCCTCCACTTT.

The V call is TRBV6-2 or TRBV6-3, the J call TRBJ2-2; a weak D match, TRBD2 (7 bases). CDR1 and CDR2 from the germline V gene are MNHEY and SVGEGT. CDR3 length: 14 amino acids. V shed 4 bases and J shed 6 bases, with 12 bases lying between them. Here the CDR3 DNA reads TGTGCCAGCAGTTCTGGCGGGGGCGCCGGGGAGCTGTTTTTT. This codes for CASSSGGGAGELFF.

The rearrangement uses TRBV19 and TRBJ2-1; D is ambiguous. Germline lookup yields CDR1 LNHDA and CDR2 SQIVND (reference sequence). The CDR3 consists of 15 residues. V was shortened by 1 base and J by 0 bases, with 7 bases between the two germline ends. The CDR3 is CASSIVGNSYNEQFF. DNA of the CDR3: TGTGCCAGTAGTATAGTTGGCAACTCCTACAATGAGCAGTTCTTC.

The chain is built from TRBV2 and TRBJ2-1; 7 positions match TRBD2. The length of the CDR3 is 13 residues. CDR1 is SNHLY and CDR2 is FYNNEI in the germline V gene. V trimming: 6 bases; J trimming: 5 bases; junction bases outside the gene matches: 4. The DNA for the CDR3 is TGTGCCAGCAGCGGCCTAGCGGACAATGAGCAGTTCTTC. Amino acids: CASSGLADNEQFF.

The chain is built from TRBV9 and TRBJ2-1; a possible D gene is TRBD2 (6 bases). Trimming removed 3 bases from V and 5 bases from J, with 18 bases in between. The V gene's germline CDR1 is SGDLS and CDR2 YYNGEE. This CDR3 is 16 amino acids long. The CDR3 spells CASSARTGTGNNEQFF. The DNA for the CDR3 is TGTGCCAGCAGCGCTCGTACCGGGACTGGAAACAATGAGCAGTTCTTC.

This clone is a singleton in its sample. The identical CDR3 is also encoded by other nucleotide sequences in the sample. This chain connects TRBV5-6 to TRBJ1-4; D may be TRBD1 (5 bases). Trimming left V 2 bases short and J 3 bases short, with 8 bases between. This CDR3 has 14 amino acids. The germline V gene encodes CDR1 SGHDT and CDR2 YYEEEE. This CDR3 reads CASSFRDSNEKLFF. In nucleotides, the CDR3 is TGTGCCAGCAGCTTCAGGGACTCTAATGAAAAACTGTTTTTT.

This sequence joins TRBV5-5 and TRBJ2-2; D call uncertain. The V end lost 2 bases, the J end lost 5 bases, and 4 bases lay between the germline ends. The CDR3 loop spans 12 amino acids. Germline V gene sequence: CDR1 SGHKS, CDR2 YYEKEE (reference sequence). The CDR3 loop is CASSLLTGELFF. The CDR3 region has the DNA TGTGCCAGCAGCTTACTGACCGGGGAGCTGTTTTTT. Based on the CDR3 plus reference TRBV5-5 and TRBJ2-2, the full variable domain is DAGVTQSPTHLIKTRGQQVTLRCSPISGHKSVSWYQQVLGQGPQFIFQYYEKEERGRGNFPDRFSARQFPNYSSELNVNALLLGDSALYLCASSLLTGELFFGEGSRLTVL.

This chain connects TRBV7-2 to TRBJ1-2; the D gene is possibly TRBD1 (5 bases). The CDR3 is 13 residues long. Germline V gene data show CDR1 as SGHTA and CDR2 as FQGNSA. Deletions cut 8 bases from V and 9 bases from J, with 19 bases between. The CDR3 DNA follows: TGTGCCAGCGCCTCGGACACCCTTAGAAGCTACACCTTC. Protein sequence: CASASDTLRSYTF.

This clone showed up just a few times. In DNA, the CDR3 is TGCGCCAGCAGCACTGACAGGGAGCGTTCACCCCTCCACTTT. This codes for CASSTDRERSPLHF. The chain uses TRBV5-1 and TRBJ1-6; the match to TRBD1 covers 7 bases. This CDR3 is built from 14 residues. V lost 4 bases and J lost 9; bases outside the gene matches: 7. Germline V gene data show CDR1 as SGHRS and CDR2 as YFSETQ.

The rearrangement links TRBV3-1 (or the pseudogene TRBV3-2) to TRBJ2-3; 13 bases map to TRBD2. The germline V gene has CDR1 LGHDT and CDR2 YNNKEL (reference sequence). V shed 4 bases, J shed 3 bases, and the junction held 7 bases outside the gene matches. The CDR3 is 17 residues long. The CDR3 protein is CASSPLGTSGMTDTQYF. The CDR3 DNA follows: TGTGCCAGCAGCCCCCTTGGGACTAGCGGGATGACAGATACGCAGTATTTT.

J is TRBJ2-1 and V is TRBV5-1; 7 bases agree with TRBD2. Germline V gene lookup returns CDR1 SGHRS and CDR2 YFSETQ. With V trimmed by 4 bases and J by 5 bases, 9 bases remained unmatched. This CDR3 spans 15 amino acids. For the CDR3, the DNA is TGCGCCAGCAGCCGAAGTGGAGCGGGGCACAATGAGCAGTTCTTC. This codes for CASSRSGAGHNEQFF.

The V gene is TRBV5-1, the J gene TRBJ2-7, with D possibly TRBD2 on 5 matching bases. This CDR3 is 15 amino acids long. Germline loops: CDR1 SGHRS, CDR2 YFSETQ. V lost 0 bases, J lost 3 bases, and 13 bases lay in between. Written as DNA, the CDR3 is TGCGCCAGCAGCTTGGGAGGAGGATTAAACTACGAGCAGTACTTC. It encodes CASSLGGGLNYEQYF.

The chain links TRBV6-1 to TRBJ2-1, with 11 bases fitting TRBD2. The germline CDR1 and CDR2 sequences are MNHNS and SASEGT. Losses at the gene ends were 2 bases for V and 6 bases for J; bases not matched to a gene: 6. The CDR3 length is 16 residues. DNA of the CDR3: TGTGCCAGCAGTGAATATTTTAGCGGGAGGGCCAATGAGCAGTTCTTC. Protein product: CASSEYFSGRANEQFF.

The chain recombines TRBV4-1 with TRBJ2-7; 10 bases fit TRBD2. The V segment lost 0 bases and the J segment 3 bases; nucleotides outside the gene matches: 5. The CDR3 totals 16 residues. Germline lookup yields CDR1 MGHRA and CDR2 YSYEKL. The DNA for the CDR3 is TGCGCCAGCAGCCAAGAAAAGCGGGGGGGCATCTACGAGCAGTACTTC. Its protein product is CASSQEKRGGIYEQYF.

This chain links TRBV10-1 with TRBJ2-7; 8 nucleotides agree with TRBD2. V shed 3 bases, J shed 5 bases, and the junction held 18 bases outside the gene matches. CDR1 is WNHNN, CDR2 SYGVQD, per germline (reference sequence). The CDR3 extends over 18 amino acids. CDR3 nucleotides: TGCGCCAGCAGTGATCGCGGGGGGCCGGCAGGTAATGGCCACGAGCAGTACTTC. It codes for CASSDRGGPAGNGHEQYF.